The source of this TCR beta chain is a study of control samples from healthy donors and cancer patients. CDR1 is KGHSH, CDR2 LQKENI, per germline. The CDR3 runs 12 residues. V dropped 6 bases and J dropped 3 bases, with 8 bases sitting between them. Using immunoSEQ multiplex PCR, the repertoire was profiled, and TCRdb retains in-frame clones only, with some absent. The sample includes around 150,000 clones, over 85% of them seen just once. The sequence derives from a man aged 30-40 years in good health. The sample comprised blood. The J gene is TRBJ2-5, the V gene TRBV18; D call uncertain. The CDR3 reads CASSSGKETQYF. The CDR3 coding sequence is TGTGCCAGCTCTTCGGGTAAAGAGACCCAGTACTTC.